This record looks at one TCR beta chain sequence and its context. Antigen unknown. These data come from a study of cytomegalovirus exposure and HLA in healthy donors. Study observations and caveats: One later analysis, an examination of the 90 to 150 validation repertoires, found that first-cohort TCR clusters tended to co-occur in them. Specificity of three CMV-associated chains for CMV antigens was verified in vitro. Most TCR sequences showed up rarely, but some public TCRs showed up in many donors.

Data came from immunoSEQ multiplex PCR; TCRdb stores just in-frame clones and leaves some out. The table includes more than 110,000 clones, about 95% detected once. Donors came from a validation cohort of approximately 110 subjects, distinct from the first 666-subject cohort. Trimming at V came to 5 bases and at J to 0 bases, leaving 6 bases not matched to a gene. Germline V gene data show CDR1 as MDHEN and CDR2 as SYDVKM. The CDR3 spans 15 residues. The receptor was derived from a man aged 18 to 29 in good health and CMV-seropositive. Source material: PBMCs. This sequence joins TRBV28 and TRBJ2-7, with TRBD1 matching 8 bases. CDR3 nucleotides: TGTGCCAGCAGTCCGAGACAGGGGCCCTCCTACGAGCAGTACTTC. Translation: CASSPRQGPSYEQYF. The complete variable domain, with remaining parts taken from reference TRBV28 and TRBJ2-7, reads DVKVTQSSRYLVKRTGEKVFLECVQDMDHENMFWYRQDPGLGLRLIYFSYDVKMKEKGDIPEGYSVSREKKERFSLILESASTNQTSMYLCASSPRQGPSYEQYFGPGTRLTVT.